This T cell receptor beta chain was recovered during a study of blood T cell repertoires in COVID-19. Sequenced by immunoSEQ multiplex PCR; TCRdb stores in-frame clones only, minus some. There are tens of thousands of clones in the sample; 86% occur only once, and less than 9.5% lies in the top ten. This CDR3 region has 14 residues. Germline CDR1 and CDR2: MNHEY and SVGEGT. Trimming removed 4 bases from V and 5 bases from J; junction bases left unmatched: 4. The chain has TRBV6-2 or TRBV6-3 and TRBJ1-5; 8 nucleotides agree with TRBD1. This sequence was found in a man aged 55 to 69 with acute or convalescent COVID-19. The sample comprised peripheral blood. The CDR3 DNA reads as TGTGCCAGCAGTTCCGGGGACAGGTATCAGCCCCAGCATTTT. Its protein is CASSSGDRYQPQHF.